Listed below are T cell receptor beta chains from one sample, sequenced in a study of beta chain features in type 1 diabetes. Repertoires were generated with immunoSEQ multiplex PCR, while TCRdb's copy carries only in-frame clones and drops some. The repertoire holds hundreds of thousands of clones, with approximately 30% as singletons. The source material was naive CD4+ T cells from blood. The receptors here all came from a man aged 18 to 35 in good health. Each CDR3 is given with its conserved first and last residue. A D gene is named only where the DNA matches it firmly. Clone size is stated in some rows and not others, as once, few, many or a class when expanded.

size,V,J,D,CDR3,DNA
few,TRBV29-1,TRBJ2-1,-,CSVGGAPAEQFF,TGCAGCGTCGGAGGCGCTCCGGCTGAGCAGTTCTTC
-,TRBV15,TRBJ2-6,-,CATSWPGGSGANVLTF,TGTGCCACCAGCTGGCCTGGGGGCTCTGGGGCCAACGTCCTGACTTTC
few,TRBV29-1,TRBJ2-7,TRBD2,CSVDGTSAPYEQYF,TGCAGCGTTGATGGAACTAGCGCTCCCTACGAGCAGTACTTC
-,TRBV29-1,TRBJ2-3,-,CSARTDGTDTQYF,TGCAGCGCGCGGACCGACGGCACAGATACGCAGTATTTT
-,TRBV30,TRBJ1-1,-,CAWSRWGANTEAFF,TGTGCCTGGAGCCGTTGGGGGGCCAACACTGAAGCTTTCTTT
few,TRBV30,TRBJ2-3,-,CAWSVPLAIDTQYF,TGTGCCTGGAGTGTACCCCTCGCTATCGATACGCAGTATTTT
few,TRBV5-1,TRBJ2-3,TRBD2,CASSLGTSGEDTQYF,TGCGCCAGCAGCCTTGGGACTAGTGGAGAGGATACGCAGTATTTT
few,TRBV19,TRBJ2-1,TRBD2,CASSIGRTRTTYNEQFF,TGTGCCAGTAGTATAGGGAGGACTAGGACAACCTACAATGAGCAGTTCTTC
-,TRBV11-2,TRBJ2-1,TRBD2,CASSLVGTSGSSSYNEQFF,TGTGCCAGCAGCTTAGTAGGGACTAGCGGGAGCAGCTCCTACAATGAGCAGTTCTTC
-,TRBV25-1,TRBJ2-5,-,CASSESLARETQYF,TGTGCCAGCAGTGAATCCCTCGCGCGCGAGACCCAGTACTTC
-,TRBV23-1,TRBJ2-1,TRBD2,CASSQSLATGGPHNEQFF,TGCGCCAGCAGTCAATCTCTAGCCACGGGAGGCCCTCACAATGAGCAGTTCTTC
once,TRBV12-5,TRBJ1-1,-,CASGPGFTEAFF,TGTGCTAGTGGTCCCGGGTTCACTGAAGCTTTCTTT
-,TRBV20-1,TRBJ2-5,-,CSAGQEGTQYF,TGCAGTGCTGGACAGGAGGGGACCCAGTACTTC
-,TRBV7-6,TRBJ2-6,-,CASSKWAEISSGANVLTF,TGTGCCAGCAGCAAATGGGCCGAGATTAGCTCTGGGGCCAACGTCCTGACTTTC
-,TRBV7-2,TRBJ2-7,-,CASSLVGRGSYEQYF,TGTGCCAGCAGCTTAGTGGGCAGGGGATCCTACGAGCAGTACTTC
-,TRBV19,TRBJ2-7,-,CASSPGPYEQYF,TGTGCCAGTAGCCCCGGGCCCTACGAGCAGTACTTC
-,TRBV18,TRBJ2-5,-,CASSPRDTRQETQYF,TGTGCCAGCTCACCTCGGGACACTCGTCAAGAGACCCAGTACTTC
few,TRBV30,TRBJ2-7,-,CAWSVDLGRYYEQYF,TGTGCCTGGAGTGTAGATTTGGGCAGATACTACGAGCAGTACTTC
-,TRBV5-6,TRBJ2-7,-,CASSLRARSHEQYF,TGTGCCAGCAGCTTGAGGGCCCGAAGCCACGAGCAGTACTTC
once,TRBV27,TRBJ2-6,-,CASRPSGANVLTF,TGTGCCAGCAGGCCGTCTGGGGCCAACGTCCTGACTTTC
few,TRBV30,TRBJ2-1,-,CAWSGGSGVYNEQFF,TGTGCCTGGAGTGGGGGGTCCGGAGTATACAATGAGCAGTTCTTC
-,TRBV30,TRBJ1-3,TRBD1,CAWSPGQGRGNTIYF,TGTGCCTGGAGTCCCGGACAGGGGCGAGGAAACACCATATATTTT
few,TRBV29-1,TRBJ1-2,TRBD1,CSVEDRQGIYGYTF,TGCAGCGTTGAAGACCGACAGGGGATTTATGGCTACACCTTC
-,TRBV20-1,TRBJ2-7,TRBD2,CSASGRYEQYF,TGCAGTGCTAGCGGGAGGTACGAGCAGTACTTC
few,TRBV7-9,TRBJ2-5,-,CASLRMADLQETQYF,TGTGCCAGCTTGAGGATGGCGGACCTCCAAGAGACCCAGTACTTC
-,TRBV4-3,TRBJ2-3,-,CASSQVREKVYTQYF,TGCGCCAGCAGCCAAGTCCGGGAGAAAGTGTATACGCAGTATTTT
-,TRBV10-3,TRBJ2-2,-,CAIRAEFANTGELFF,TGTGCCATCAGGGCCGAATTCGCGAACACCGGGGAGCTGTTTTTT
few,TRBV29-1,TRBJ1-2,-,CSADPGYTF,TGCAGCGCGGACCCGGGCTACACCTTC
few,TRBV4-3,TRBJ2-7,-,CASSQDLAQTAYEQYF,TGCGCCAGCAGCCAAGATCTGGCACAGACAGCCTACGAGCAGTACTTC
few,TRBV28,TRBJ2-7,-,CASRPMGVGYEQYF,TGTGCCAGCAGACCCATGGGGGTGGGCTACGAGCAGTACTTC
-,TRBV29-1,TRBJ1-2,-,CSVEGEDYGYTF,TGCAGCGTTGAAGGCGAGGACTATGGCTACACCTTC
few,TRBV29-1,TRBJ2-1,-,CSGTAPLSSYNEQFF,TGCAGCGGGACAGCGCCACTTAGCTCCTACAATGAGCAGTTCTTC
-,TRBV10-3,TRBJ2-7,-,CAVGTQAYEQYF,TGTGCCGTCGGGACTCAGGCCTACGAGCAGTACTTC
few,TRBV13,TRBJ2-1,TRBD2,CASIRTGTSSYNEQFF,TGTGCCAGCATCCGAACCGGGACTAGCTCTTACAATGAGCAGTTCTTC
few,TRBV30,TRBJ2-6,-,CAWSRGAGSGANVLTF,TGTGCCTGGAGTCGGGGGGCAGGCTCTGGGGCCAACGTCCTGACTTTC
-,TRBV9,TRBJ1-3,TRBD1,CASSSRGNSGNTIYF,TGTGCCAGCAGCTCCAGGGGGAACTCTGGAAACACCATATATTTT
-,TRBV5-1,TRBJ2-7,-,CASSSAGDSYEQYF,TGCGCCAGCAGCTCCGCAGGGGACTCCTACGAGCAGTACTTC
-,TRBV7-9,TRBJ2-7,TRBD1,CASSPRTGNYEQYF,TGTGCCAGCAGCCCCCGGACAGGGAACTACGAGCAGTACTTC
-,TRBV29-1,TRBJ2-7,-,CSVTVGTYEQYF,TGCAGCGTGACTGTGGGAACCTACGAGCAGTACTTC
few,TRBV7-2,TRBJ2-7,TRBD2,CASSFRSGEGYEQYF,TGTGCCAGCAGCTTCCGCAGCGGGGAGGGCTACGAGCAGTACTTC
-,TRBV29-1,TRBJ2-3,-,CSVEDQGTSAQYF,TGCAGCGTTGAAGACCAGGGGACCAGCGCGCAGTATTTT
-,TRBV30,TRBJ2-5,-,CAWSRRAVQETQYF,TGTGCCTGGAGTCGTAGGGCGGTCCAAGAGACCCAGTACTTC
-,TRBV5-1,TRBJ2-1,-,CASSLGRYDEQFF,TGCGCCAGCAGCCTAGGGAGGTACGATGAGCAGTTCTTC
-,TRBV7-9,TRBJ2-3,-,CASSPGLTSTDTQYF,TGTGCCAGCAGCCCGGGACTCACAAGCACAGATACGCAGTATTTT
once,TRBV5-4,TRBJ2-7,-,CAAGWPGVEEQYF,TGTGCCGCAGGGTGGCCAGGGGTGGAAGAGCAGTACTTC
few,TRBV30,TRBJ2-1,-,CAWRAMGGGSYNEQFF,TGTGCCTGGAGGGCGATGGGCGGAGGCTCCTACAATGAGCAGTTCTTC
-,TRBV7-8,TRBJ2-1,-,CASSDRTVYNEQFF,TGTGCCAGCAGCGACCGGACAGTCTACAATGAGCAGTTCTTC
few,TRBV29-1,TRBJ2-4,TRBD1,CSVEDGQGFAKNIQYF,TGCAGCGTTGAAGATGGACAGGGCTTTGCCAAAAACATTCAGTACTTC
-,TRBV29-1,TRBJ2-3,-,CSVSQGRGTDTQYF,TGCAGCGTTTCCCAGGGCAGGGGCACAGATACGCAGTATTTT